This TCR beta chain was sequenced in a study of blood T cell repertoires in COVID-19. Background on the study: From the United States, Italy and Spain came samples of acute and convalescent COVID-19. PBMCs, B-cell-depleted T cells, or T cells provided the cDNA or gDNA that made up the material.

The germline CDR1 and CDR2 sequences are MNHEY and SMNVEV (reference sequence). Trimming cost V 8 bases and J 2 bases, with 16 bases left between them. This CDR3 contains 14 residues. Only in-frame clones appear in the TCRdb table, and some are missing; sequencing was by immunoSEQ multiplex PCR. In the table there are 200,000 to 250,000 clones, 84% of which are singletons. This clone was observed a handful of times. This receptor was obtained from a woman aged 35 to 49 who had recovered from COVID-19. Sequencing input: PBMCs or T cells enriched from blood (not recorded which). V usage is TRBV27 and J usage is TRBJ2-7, with a weak D call TRBD2 (7 bases). The CDR3 DNA reads TGTGCCAGCCAGGAGGGGGGGTACCCCTACGAGCAGTACTTC. Its translation is CASQEGGYPYEQYF.